This record looks at one T cell receptor (beta chain) sequence and its context. This entry belongs to a study of blood T cell repertoires in COVID-19. For the study at large: Researchers got acute and convalescent COVID-19 samples from the United States, Italy and Spain.

Clones were read by immunoSEQ multiplex PCR, and TCRdb kept only the in-frame ones, dropping some. The sample carries about 160,000 clones, about nine tenths recorded once. The specimen was peripheral blood. The origin of this receptor is a woman aged 60 to 75 who had recovered from COVID-19.

The CDR3 bases are TGTGCCAGCAGCTTATTTCAGGCCTATGAGCAGTTCTTC. Encoded protein: CASSLFQAYEQFF. The V call is TRBV7-9, the J call TRBJ2-1; no firm D call. V gave up 2 bases and J gave up 8 bases, with 10 bases separating them. This CDR3 region has 13 residues. Germline CDR1 reads SEHNR; CDR2 reads FQNEAQ (reference sequence).